The clone carrying this T cell receptor beta chain was recorded once. Its antigen is undetermined. This specimen belongs to a study of cytotoxic CD8 clonotypes in ibrutinib-treated CLL. TCRdb's copy holds only in-frame clones and misses some; the assay was immunoSEQ multiplex PCR. The sample gives more than 9,500 clones, around 62% of which show up once; less than 30% is in the top ten. The V and J ends lost 0 bases and 9 bases, in that order; junction bases with no gene match: 4. Germline lookup yields CDR1 SGHNT and CDR2 YYREEE (reference sequence). This CDR3 is built from 14 residues. Findings and caveats of the study: An increase in clonality occurred at ibrutinib response, followed by a return toward baseline at progression. Patients showed higher baseline clonality than age-matched healthy donors, and it tracked circulating CD8+ T-cell counts.

This receptor was obtained from a human donor with chronic lymphocytic leukemia. This chain uses TRBV5-4 with TRBJ2-1, with 9 positions matching TRBD2. The material was PBMCs, obtained before ibrutinib treatment. CDR3 protein: CASSLEELAGEQFF. DNA of the CDR3: TGTGCCAGCAGCTTGGAGGAACTAGCGGGTGAGCAGTTCTTC.